The next 14 T cell receptor beta chains were all read from a single sample in a study of blood T cell repertoires in COVID-19. Clones were read by immunoSEQ multiplex PCR, and TCRdb kept only the in-frame ones, dropping some. Of about 200,000 clones in the sample, nearly 90% were seen once. Sequenced: peripheral blood. Source of these receptors: a man aged 55 to 70 with active or convalescent COVID-19.

The chain uses TRBV28 and TRBJ1-4; the D gene is possibly TRBD1 (6 bases). The V gene lost 2 bases and the J gene lost 5 bases, with 9 bases spanning the gap. This CDR3 has 14 amino acids. CDR1 and CDR2 from the germline V gene are MDHEN and SYDVKM. Here the CDR3 DNA reads TGTGCCAGCAGTTTAGGGGGCCCGAATGAAAAACTGTTTTTT. This gives the protein CASSLGGPNEKLFF.

J is TRBJ2-2 and V is TRBV12-3 or TRBV12-4, with TRBD1 as a possible D gene (5 bases). The V end was cut by 5 bases, the J end by 1 base, with 5 bases between. CDR3 length equals 13 residues. CDR3: CASSTGNTGELFF. The CDR3 DNA reads as TGTGCCAGCAGTACAGGGAACACCGGGGAGCTGTTTTTT.

This rearrangement joins TRBV5-1 to TRBJ2-5; tentative D call: TRBD2 (6 bases). Germline values: CDR1 SGHRS, CDR2 YFSETQ. This CDR3 region has 16 residues. The V end lost 4 bases, the J end lost 5 bases, and 21 bases lay between the germline ends. For the CDR3, the DNA is TGCGCCAGCAGCAGGGGCCCGGTTGGAGGGATGGAGACCCAGTACTTC. As protein: CASSRGPVGGMETQYF.

This rearrangement joins TRBV5-1 to TRBJ1-3, with 7 bases identical to TRBD1. The junction had 2 bases not matched to a gene; V was cut back by 0 bases and J by 5 bases. This CDR3 has 14 amino acids. Germline CDR1 SGHRS, CDR2 YFSETQ. CDR3 loop: CASSLGGGRNTIYF. DNA of the CDR3: TGCGCCAGCAGCTTGGGAGGGGGCAGAAACACCATATATTTT.

The J gene is TRBJ2-6, the V gene TRBV2, with a possible D match to TRBD2 (6 bases). Germline V gene data show CDR1 as SNHLY and CDR2 as FYNNEI. Trimming took off 0 bases at V and 1 base at J, with 10 bases between the two ends. CDR3 length equals 17 residues. CDR3 DNA sequence: TGTGCCAGCAGTGAAGCGTCGGGGGTGTCTGGGGCCAACGTCCTGACTTTC. It translates to CASSEASGVSGANVLTF.

This clone has a single count. The chain recombines TRBV9 with TRBJ1-1; D call uncertain. The CDR3 covers 16 residues. V was cut by 4 bases and J by 5 bases, with 21 bases left in between. Germline CDR1 reads SGDLS; CDR2 reads YYNGEE. The CDR3 DNA is TGTGCCAGCAGCCCAAGCCTCCGGTTGGGAGGGACTGAAGCTTTCTTT. The encoded protein is CASSPSLRLGGTEAFF.

The chain carries TRBV9 and TRBJ1-6; TRBD1 matches at 7 bases. The germline CDR1 and CDR2 sequences are SGDLS and YYNGEE. The CDR3 has 15 residues. With 5 bases clipped from V and 7 bases from J, the junction kept 9 bases outside the gene matches. The CDR3 coding sequence is TGTGCCAGCAGTAAAGTAACAGGGGCCAATTCACCCCTCCACTTT. It codes for CASSKVTGANSPLHF.

This clone was observed a handful of times. Relative to the germline gene, one junction end is altered; a read error may explain this. The rearrangement uses TRBV28 and TRBJ1-2; 8 positions match TRBD1. CDR3 length: 12 amino acids. Per the germline V gene, CDR1 is MDHEN and CDR2 is SYDVKM. Here the CDR3 DNA reads TGTGCCAGCAGTACAGTATTGGGGACAGGAGACTTC. Its protein product is CASSTVLGTGDF.

V is TRBV4-1 and J is TRBJ1-2; D may be TRBD1 (5 bases). The CDR3 extends over 13 amino acids. Germline CDR1 MGHRA, CDR2 YSYEKL. V dropped 4 bases and J dropped 7 bases, with 13 bases sitting between them. This CDR3 reads CASSPLTGGGYTF. The CDR3 DNA follows: TGCGCCAGCAGCCCATTAACAGGTGGTGGCTACACCTTC.

This clone was observed once. The rearrangement uses TRBV15 and TRBJ1-2; TRBD1 matches at 8 bases. Germline CDR1 LNHNV, CDR2 YYDKDF (reference sequence). The CDR3 has 13 residues. J gave up 3 bases and V 3 bases, and 0 bases lay outside the gene matches. The CDR3 nucleotides read TGTGCCACCAGCAGGACAGGGGACTATGGCTACACCTTC. It is translated as CATSRTGDYGYTF.

This chain connects TRBV7-2 to TRBJ1-2; D may be TRBD1 (5 bases). Germline lookup yields CDR1 SGHTA and CDR2 FQGNSA. Trimming took 0 bases from V and 3 from J, leaving 8 bases between them. This CDR3 has 14 amino acids. The CDR3 protein is CASSLARVDYGYTF. Written as DNA, the CDR3 is TGTGCCAGCAGCTTAGCCAGGGTGGACTATGGCTACACCTTC.

The rearrangement links TRBV3-1 (or the pseudogene TRBV3-2) to TRBJ1-4; D perhaps matches TRBD1 (6 bases). Germline CDR1 and CDR2: LGHDT and YNNKEL (reference sequence). Trimming removed 4 bases from V and 8 bases from J, with 17 bases in between. The CDR3 has 15 amino acids. The CDR3 DNA reads as TGTGCCAGCAGCCCCGGCGGGGGGCGTGGGGAAAAACTGTTTTTT. This encodes CASSPGGGRGEKLFF.

The rearrangement joins TRBV9 to TRBJ2-7; tentative D call: TRBD2 (7 bases). This CDR3 comprises 15 residues. Germline-derived CDR1 and CDR2 are SGDLS and YYNGEE. The V gene lost 0 bases and the J gene lost 3 bases, with 13 bases spanning the gap. The CDR3 region has the DNA TGTGCCAGCAGCGTAGGGGGGGGCCCCTTCTACGAGCAGTACTTC. This translates into CASSVGGGPFYEQYF.

The V and J genes are TRBV12-3 or TRBV12-4 and TRBJ2-5; 7 nucleotides line up with TRBD1. CDR3 length equals 12 residues. Trimming cost V 4 bases and J 11 bases; bases outside gene matches: 7. The CDR3 DNA reads as TGTGCCAGCAGTTCGGGGCCGGGACAGCAGTACTTC. This translates into CASSSGPGQQYF.